The sequence of this T cell receptor (beta chain) was determined in a study of cytomegalovirus exposure and HLA in healthy donors. Researchers ran the PCR with 60 Vbeta and 13 Jbeta primers. Generated by immunoSEQ multiplex PCR, the TCRdb table keeps only in-frame clones and is missing some. The table records roughly 100,000 clones, 55% to 70% of them present only once. A word on this clone: The antigen is not known.

Study-level results: Researchers catalogued 150 or so TCR beta chains as cytomegalovirus-associated. A later analysis linked some 18,000 TCR beta sequences to HLA alleles at 0.05 false discovery rate. Researchers left out some V segments, among them TRBV6-2 and TRBV6-3, as indistinguishable.

Trimming pared 8 bases from V and 4 bases from J, leaving 11 bases between. The CDR3 covers 12 residues. The germline V gene encodes CDR1 SEHNR and CDR2 FQNEAQ (reference sequence). The rearrangement joins TRBV7-9 to TRBJ1-2; no clear D. The sample comprised PBMCs. The TCR sequence derives from a woman aged 45-59 years in good health and CMV-seropositive. The DNA for the CDR3 is TGTGCCAGCTCTCCGGAGTTCTATGGCTACACCTTC. Translation gives CASSPEFYGYTF.